Below are 10 T cell receptor beta chains sequenced from a single sample in a study of T cell responses to AZD1222 COVID-19 vaccine. The data were produced by immunoSEQ multiplex PCR, yet TCRdb's version contains in-frame clones alone and is incomplete. Of fewer than 120,000 clones listed, approximately 85% are singletons. Specimen: peripheral blood, collected on day 0 of AZD1222 vaccination. The receptors originated from an adult in good health.

The V gene is TRBV29-1, the J gene TRBJ1-4; tentative D call: TRBD1 (5 bases). Trimming stripped 6 bases from V and 8 bases from J, with 16 bases between. Germline-derived CDR1 and CDR2 are SQVTM and ANQGSEA. CDR3 length: 13 amino acids. The CDR3 spells CSVGVDRGEKLFF. CDR3 nucleotide sequence: TGCAGCGTCGGAGTCGACAGAGGAGAAAAACTGTTTTTT.

The chain carries TRBV28 and TRBJ2-3; the D gene is possibly TRBD2 (6 bases). V was trimmed by 6 bases and J by 10 bases, leaving 23 bases between them. Germline assignment: CDR1 MDHEN and CDR2 SYDVKM. There are 15 residues in the CDR3. CDR3 loop: CASRIAVFVDSPQYF. CDR3 sequence (DNA): TGTGCCAGCAGGATAGCGGTGTTCGTGGATTCCCCGCAGTATTTT.

The chain has TRBV12-5 and TRBJ1-1, with TRBD1 as a possible D gene (5 bases). With 0 bases removed from V and 3 bases from J, the gap between germline ends came to 11 bases. This CDR3 comprises 15 residues. Germline V gene lookup returns CDR1 LGHNT and CDR2 FRNRAP. This chain's CDR3 is CASGLVPGSDTEAFF. The CDR3 DNA reads as TGTGCTAGTGGTTTGGTACCAGGGAGCGACACTGAAGCTTTCTTT.

This chain uses TRBV6-5 with TRBJ2-3, with D tentatively TRBD2 (5 bases). This CDR3 region has 15 residues. The V gene lost 0 bases and the J gene lost 6 bases, with 13 bases spanning the gap. CDR1 is MNHEY, CDR2 SVGAGI, per germline. The CDR3, as DNA: TGTGCCAGCAGTTACTCGAAGCTAGCTCCCGATACGCAGTATTTT. This gives the protein CASSYSKLAPDTQYF.

This sequence joins TRBV6-5 and TRBJ1-3; TRBD1 agrees at 7 bases. CDR3 length: 14 residues. CDR1 MNHEY and CDR2 SVGAGI come from the germline V gene. The V gene end was trimmed by 6 bases and the J gene end by 2 bases; junction bases not matched to a gene: 4. CDR3 DNA sequence: TGTGCCAGCAGGACAGACAGGGCTGGAAACACCATATATTTT. The encoded protein is CASRTDRAGNTIYF.

This clone was recorded a few times. The identical CDR3 is also encoded by other nucleotide sequences in the sample. The chain carries TRBV7-2 and TRBJ1-5; TRBD1 agrees at 9 bases. The germline CDR1 and CDR2 sequences are SGHTA and FQGNSA. The CDR3 is 13 residues long. Germline trimming cut 4 bases from V and 7 bases from J; bases unmatched to any gene: 2. The CDR3 sequence is CASSSQGAQPQHF. In DNA, the CDR3 is TGTGCCAGCAGCTCACAGGGGGCACAGCCCCAGCATTTT. The entire variable domain, with the rest obtained from reference TRBV7-2 and TRBJ1-5, is as follows: GAGVSQSPSNKVTEKGKDVELRCDPISGHTALYWYRQSLGQGLEFLIYFQGNSAPDKSGLPSDRFSAERTGGSVSTLTIQRTQQEDSAVYLCASSSQGAQPQHFGDGTRLSIL.

J is TRBJ2-7 and V is TRBV6-2 or TRBV6-3; the match to TRBD2 covers 8 bases. This CDR3 has 15 residues. Germline CDR1 MNHEY, CDR2 SVGEGT. J lost 3 bases, V lost 2 bases, and 6 bases had no gene match. The CDR3 region is CASSYTPSGGYEQYF. The CDR3 DNA reads as TGTGCCAGCAGTTACACCCCCAGCGGGGGCTACGAGCAGTACTTC.

This sequence joins TRBV18 and TRBJ1-5, with D unclear. Germline loops: CDR1 KGHSH, CDR2 LQKENI. The ends were cut back, 4 bases at V and 0 bases at J, with 7 bases in the middle. The CDR3 spans 14 residues. The CDR3 bases are TGTGCCAGCTCACTAGAGTATAGCAATCAGCCCCAGCATTTT. It is translated as CASSLEYSNQPQHF.

The chain combines TRBV21-1 with TRBJ1-3. TRBV21-1 represents a pseudogene. This CDR3 contains 20 residues. The CDR3 region has the DNA TGTGCCAGCAGCCTTTTTCTGCGCGAGGAGTGGCTCGCGAGGGGAAACACCATATATTTT. It is translated as CASSLFLREEWLARGNTIYF.

V gene TRBV14 combines with J gene TRBJ1-2, with 10 bases matching TRBD1. In germline, CDR1 is SGHDN, CDR2 FVKESK. This CDR3 has 14 residues. The junction had 2 bases not matched to a gene; V was cut back by 4 bases and J by 3 bases. The CDR3 here is CASSPGQGDYGYTF. CDR3 coding DNA: TGTGCCAGCAGCCCCGGACAGGGGGACTATGGCTACACCTTC.